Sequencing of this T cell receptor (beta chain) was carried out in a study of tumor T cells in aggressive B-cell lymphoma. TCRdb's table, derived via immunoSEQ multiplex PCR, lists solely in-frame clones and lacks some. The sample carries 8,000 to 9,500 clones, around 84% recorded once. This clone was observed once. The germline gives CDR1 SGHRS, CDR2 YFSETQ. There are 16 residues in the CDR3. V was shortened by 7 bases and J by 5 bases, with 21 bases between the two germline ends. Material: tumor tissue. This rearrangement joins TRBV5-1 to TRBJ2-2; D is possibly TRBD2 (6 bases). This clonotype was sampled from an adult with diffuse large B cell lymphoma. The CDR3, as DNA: TGCGCCAGCGGCTATCACCGACTAGTCCGTACCGGGGAGCTGTTTTTT. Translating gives CASGYHRLVRTGELFF.